The 21 T cell receptor beta chains in this list originate from one sample, sequenced in a study of blood T cell repertoires in COVID-19. This table comes from immunoSEQ multiplex PCR, and its TCRdb copy is limited to in-frame clones, with some not included. The table lists 200,000 to 250,000 clones, around four fifths of them singletons. Sequencing was carried out using peripheral blood. All receptors derive from a woman aged 45-59 years with active or convalescent COVID-19.

This clone was seen more than once but under ten times. The rearrangement links TRBV5-5 to TRBJ2-4, with TRBD2 matching 11 bases. Germline assignment: CDR1 SGHKS and CDR2 YYEKEE (reference sequence). The V and J ends lost 8 bases and 14 bases, in that order; junction bases with no gene match: 9. The CDR3 is 12 amino acids. This CDR3 is CASSRLTSGEYF. CDR3 sequence (DNA): TGTGCCAGTAGCCGGTTGACTAGCGGGGAGTACTTC.

This chain links TRBV3-1 (or the pseudogene TRBV3-2) with TRBJ2-7, with 12 bases aligning to TRBD2. V gave up 4 bases and J gave up 4 bases; unmatched junction bases: 8. Germline lookup yields CDR1 LGHDT and CDR2 YNNKEL (reference sequence). The CDR3 has 16 amino acids. This CDR3 is CASSPRTSGVRYEQYF. The CDR3 region has the DNA TGTGCCAGCAGCCCCCGGACTAGCGGGGTAAGGTACGAGCAGTACTTC.

This chain joins TRBV5-6 and TRBJ2-5, with D tentatively TRBD1 (6 bases). Germline-derived CDR1 and CDR2 are SGHDT and YYEEEE. Trimming pared 4 bases from V and 5 bases from J, leaving 18 bases between. The CDR3 spans 15 residues. For the CDR3, the DNA is TGTGCCAGCAGCCCCAGGGGCGCCCTCAGGGAGACCCAGTACTTC. This translates into CASSPRGALRETQYF.

The table lists this clone with a count of one. The chain joins TRBV5-4 to TRBJ1-4, with D unclear. V was pared by 4 bases and J by 4 bases, with 23 bases between. This CDR3 spans 18 amino acids. Germline CDR1 SGHNT, CDR2 YYREEE (reference sequence). This chain's CDR3 is CASSPTAGTKSVNEKLFF. CDR3 nucleotides: TGTGCCAGCAGCCCCACAGCAGGAACCAAATCCGTTAATGAAAAACTGTTTTTT.

The rearrangement uses TRBV5-4 and TRBJ2-2; TRBD2 matches at 7 bases. The junction had 10 bases not matched to a gene; V was cut back by 4 bases and J by 7 bases. The germline V gene has CDR1 SGHNT and CDR2 YYREEE (reference sequence). The CDR3 has 15 amino acids. CDR3 sequence: CASSLAGTTVGELFF. The CDR3 DNA is TGTGCCAGCAGCCTGGCCGGGACTACCGTCGGGGAGCTGTTTTTT.

The chain links TRBV6-1 to TRBJ2-3; a weak D match, TRBD1 (6 bases). The V gene's germline CDR1 is MNHNS and CDR2 SASEGT. The CDR3 loop spans 15 amino acids. Deletions cut 2 bases from V and 8 bases from J, with 17 bases between. CDR3 DNA sequence: TGTGCCAGCAGTGAACCCGCAGGGGTCTTCGGTACGCAGTATTTT. Protein sequence: CASSEPAGVFGTQYF.

This clone was counted a single time. V and J are TRBV29-1 and TRBJ1-1; 7 bases map to TRBD1. V trimming: 7 bases; J trimming: 7 bases; junction bases outside the gene matches: 15. This CDR3 spans 14 amino acids. Per germline, CDR1 SQVTM and CDR2 ANQGSEA. This chain's CDR3 is CSAERWQGVGEAFF. CDR3 nucleotide sequence: TGCAGCGCCGAGAGGTGGCAGGGGGTGGGTGAAGCTTTCTTT.

The rearrangement uses TRBV6-5 and TRBJ1-3, with TRBD1 as a possible D gene (6 bases). The V end was cut by 7 bases, the J end by 0 bases, with 13 bases between. Germline CDR1 is MNHEY and CDR2 is SVGAGI. This CDR3 is 15 amino acids long. The DNA for the CDR3 is TGTGCCAGCAAAAAGGACAGCAACTCTGGAAACACCATATATTTT. This gives the protein CASKKDSNSGNTIYF.

The chain recombines TRBV30 with TRBJ1-1; weak D call: TRBD1 (5 bases). CDR1 and CDR2 (germline): GTSNPN, SVGIG (reference sequence). This CDR3 spans 16 amino acids. The ends were cut back, 1 base at V and 6 bases at J, with 21 bases in the middle. The CDR3 reads CAWSGLGRGLISEAFF. CDR3 in DNA: TGTGCCTGGAGTGGCCTCGGGCGGGGGTTGATTTCTGAAGCTTTCTTT.

This chain uses TRBV5-1 with TRBJ1-6; D might be TRBD1 (5 bases). Deletions cut 2 bases from V and 16 bases from J, with 16 bases between. This CDR3 region has 13 residues. Germline V gene data show CDR1 as SGHRS and CDR2 as YFSETQ. DNA for the CDR3: TGCGCCAGCAGCTTCGCGGGAGGGGAGGAACTCCACTTT. This codes for CASSFAGGEELHF.

The gene calls are TRBV6-5 and TRBJ1-1; D may be TRBD1 (5 bases). The germline V and J ends were trimmed by 6 bases and 6 bases, with 11 bases remaining between them. The germline V gene encodes CDR1 MNHEY and CDR2 SVGAGI. The CDR3 has 12 residues. CDR3 bases: TGTGCCAGCAGGAACAGGAAATCTGAAGCTTTCTTT. It translates to CASRNRKSEAFF.

In this sample, this clone turned up a few times. J is TRBJ2-3 and V is TRBV11-2; D is ambiguous. V lost 0 bases, J lost 2 bases, and 6 bases lay in between. Germline CDR1 reads SGHAT; CDR2 reads FQNNGV. The CDR3 loop spans 14 amino acids. The CDR3 protein is CASSLEQYTDTQYF. CDR3 bases: TGTGCCAGCAGCTTAGAACAGTACACAGATACGCAGTATTTT.

This chain uses TRBV6-5 with TRBJ2-7, with 10 bases that match TRBD1. From germline, CDR1 is MNHEY and CDR2 SVGAGI. This CDR3 region has 13 residues. V shed 8 bases and J 3 bases; nucleotides not matched to a gene: 4. The CDR3 spells CASDRDRGYEQYF. DNA of the CDR3: TGTGCCAGCGACCGGGACAGGGGCTACGAGCAGTACTTC.

The chain carries TRBV28 and TRBJ1-1; tentatively, D is TRBD1 (6 bases). Germline CDR1 reads MDHEN; CDR2 reads SYDVKM. V was pared by 6 bases and J by 10 bases, with 15 bases between. The CDR3 runs 12 residues. The CDR3 DNA reads TGTGCCAGCAGCTTTTCCTCCAGGGGAGCTTTCTTT. It yields the protein CASSFSSRGAFF.

This chain connects TRBV6-5 to TRBJ1-2; 7 bases agree with TRBD1. V lost 6 bases, J lost 7 bases, and 14 bases stayed unmatched. CDR1 and CDR2 from the germline V gene are MNHEY and SVGAGI. The CDR3 has 15 residues. The CDR3 region has the DNA TGTGCCAGCAGACACCCGACAGGGTGGGGTAGTGGCTACACCTTC. Translating gives CASRHPTGWGSGYTF.

This clone was counted a single time. The chain uses TRBV19 and TRBJ1-5, with D unresolved. The CDR3 spans 15 residues. V lost 6 bases and J 3 bases, leaving 15 bases between the germline ends. Germline V gene data show CDR1 as LNHDA and CDR2 as SQIVND (reference sequence). In DNA, the CDR3 is TGTGCCAGTAGCGCTATTCCTTTTCTCAATCAGCCCCAGCATTTT. Its translation: CASSAIPFLNQPQHF.

The V and J genes are TRBV24-1 and TRBJ1-5; 7 bases agree with TRBD1. The CDR3 is 13 residues long. Germline V lookup: CDR1 KGHDR, CDR2 SFDVKD. V lost 10 bases and J lost 3; bases outside the gene matches: 5. The CDR3 here is CATRGQVNQPQHF. The CDR3 region has the DNA TGTGCCACGAGAGGACAGGTCAATCAGCCCCAGCATTTT.

This clone was seen a single time. V gene TRBV5-4 combines with J gene TRBJ2-5; TRBD2 matches at 10 bases. The CDR3 loop spans 16 amino acids. With 1 base clipped from V and 5 bases from J, the junction kept 8 bases outside the gene matches. Germline V lookup: CDR1 SGHNT, CDR2 YYREEE (reference sequence). CDR3 in amino acids: CASSLRTSGGGETQYF. CDR3 nucleotide sequence: TGTGCCAGCAGCTTGCGGACTAGCGGAGGAGGGGAGACCCAGTACTTC.

The rearrangement links TRBV27 to TRBJ1-2; D call uncertain. V was clipped by 3 bases and J by 2 bases, with 7 bases between them. The CDR3 is made up of 13 amino acids. Germline V gives CDR1 MNHEY, CDR2 SMNVEV (reference sequence). CDR3 sequence (DNA): TGTGCCAGCAGTTTCTCCAGGAACTATGGCTACACCTTC. It specifies CASSFSRNYGYTF.

The J gene is TRBJ2-1, the V gene TRBV27; a weak D match, TRBD2 (6 bases). Trimming took 5 bases from V and 3 from J, leaving 14 bases between them. The CDR3 runs 15 residues. Germline V lookup: CDR1 MNHEY, CDR2 SMNVEV (reference sequence). CDR3 coding DNA: TGTGCCAGCAGTACGGCGGGGACCAACTACAATGAGCAGTTCTTC. Encoded protein: CASSTAGTNYNEQFF.

This CDR3 reads CASSRSRGTTDTQYF. DNA of the CDR3: TGTGCCAGTAGTCGATCTCGGGGTACCACAGATACGCAGTATTTT. The chain is built from TRBV19 and TRBJ2-3; perhaps TRBD2 as D (5 bases). The ends were cut back, 5 bases at V and 2 bases at J, with 14 bases in the middle. Germline-derived CDR1 and CDR2 are LNHDA and SQIVND (reference sequence). The CDR3 totals 15 residues.